Included here is one T cell receptor (beta chain) sequence, with context. The data were obtained in a study of blood T cell repertoires in COVID-19. In the study overall: Italy, Spain and the United States were the sources of the convalescent and acute COVID-19 samples. Nucleic acid was either cDNA or gDNA, and it came from T cells, B-cell-depleted T cells, or PBMCs.

V was trimmed by 0 bases and J by 10 bases, leaving 13 bases between them. This CDR3 is built from 13 residues. From germline, CDR1 is SGHDN and CDR2 FVKESK. Per the authors' pipeline: Reference gene primers were amplified, and this amplification served to estimate nucleated cell counts. Here immunoSEQ multiplex PCR was the method, and the copy in TCRdb shows in-frame clones only, minus some. The DNA gave D and trimming, while V, J and clone size come from that table. The repertoire holds more than 150,000 clones, with about four fifths as singletons. This clonotype originated in a woman aged 80 or over with COVID-19, enrolled during active disease. Sequencing used peripheral blood. V is TRBV14 and J is TRBJ2-7; D remains ambiguous. DNA for the CDR3: TGTGCCAGCAGCCAAGAGGAGTTGCGGCCTCAGTACTTC. This encodes CASSQEELRPQYF.